The 23 T cell receptor beta chains reported below all come from one sample, sequenced in a study of OX40 agonist ivuxolimab in advanced cancers. Clones were read by immunoSEQ multiplex PCR, and TCRdb kept only the in-frame ones, dropping some. The sample holds about 9,800 clones, more than 80% seen once. Material: CD4+ or CD8+ T cells sorted from blood, obtained in a trial of the OX40 agonist ivuxolimab. Source of these receptors: an adult with an advanced solid tumor such as melanoma, head and neck, liver or kidney cancer.

CDR3 sequence: CAINTDTFYEQYF. CDR3 DNA sequence: TGTGCCATCAACACGGACACCTTCTACGAGCAGTACTTC. This rearrangement joins TRBV10-3 to TRBJ2-7; weak D call: TRBD1 (5 bases). V shed 7 bases and J shed 3 bases, with 13 bases lying between them. The CDR3 has 13 residues. Per germline, CDR1 ENHRY and CDR2 SYGVKD.

This chain joins TRBV10-3 and TRBJ1-2; D is unclear. The CDR3 is made up of 13 amino acids. Germline V gene data show CDR1 as ENHRY and CDR2 as SYGVKD. Trimming removed 0 bases from V and 6 bases from J, with 8 bases in between. The CDR3 reads CAISESSEDGYTF. The CDR3 DNA reads TGTGCCATCAGTGAGTCCTCCGAGGATGGCTACACCTTC.

V usage is TRBV7-2 and J usage is TRBJ2-7, with TRBD1 matching 7 bases. This CDR3 has 14 amino acids. V was pared by 1 base and J by 3 bases, with 3 bases of the junction left unmatched. Germline V gives CDR1 SGHTA, CDR2 FQGNSA. CDR3 nucleotides: TGTGCCAGCAGCTTAGAGAGGGGGCGCTACGAGCAGTACTTC. As protein: CASSLERGRYEQYF.

This clone turned up a few times. The chain links TRBV6-5 to TRBJ1-3; the match to TRBD1 covers 7 bases. Germline lookup yields CDR1 MNHEY and CDR2 SVGAGI. V lost 6 bases to trimming and J lost 8 bases; unmatched junction nucleotides: 4. The CDR3 consists of 12 residues. CDR3 amino acids: CASSRQGDTIYF. As DNA, the CDR3 is TGTGCCAGCAGCAGACAGGGTGACACCATATATTTT.

In DNA form, the CDR3 reads TGTGCCAGCTCACCAAGGGAGGGAACGGGAAACATTCAGTACTTC. Translation gives CASSPREGTGNIQYF. The V call is TRBV18, the J call TRBJ2-4; 7 nucleotides agree with TRBD2. V shed 2 bases, J shed 6 bases, and the junction held 7 bases outside the gene matches. The CDR3 spans 15 residues. Germline CDR1 is KGHSH and CDR2 is LQKENI.

J is TRBJ2-6 and V is TRBV7-9, with a tentative D call TRBD2 (5 bases). V shed 8 bases and J shed 0 bases, with 20 bases lying between them. Germline loops: CDR1 SEHNR, CDR2 FQNEAQ (reference sequence). The CDR3 is made up of 18 amino acids. CDR3 nucleotide sequence: TGTGCCAGCCGCTCGGGGAAGGTAGCCTCCTCTGGGGCCAACGTCCTGACTTTC. Translated, it gives CASRSGKVASSGANVLTF.

This chain uses TRBV5-1 with TRBJ1-1; maybe TRBD1 (6 bases). Germline assignment: CDR1 SGHRS and CDR2 YFSETQ. This CDR3 has 13 amino acids. The V end lost 7 bases, the J end lost 1 base, and 11 bases lay between the germline ends. The CDR3 reads CASEGGTNTEAFF. The DNA of the CDR3 is TGCGCCAGCGAGGGGGGCACGAACACTGAAGCTTTCTTT.

The J gene is TRBJ2-7, the V gene TRBV5-1; maybe TRBD2 (6 bases). CDR1 is SGHRS and CDR2 is YFSETQ in the germline V gene. The CDR3 loop spans 16 amino acids. V was trimmed by 0 bases and J by 6 bases, leaving 19 bases between them. The CDR3 nucleotides are TGCGCCAGCAGCTTGGATCCTGGCCGGGGGTCGGGCGAGCAGTACTTC. Translation gives CASSLDPGRGSGEQYF.

The chain recombines TRBV29-1 with TRBJ2-7; either TRBD1 or TRBD2 may fit D (5 bases each). The CDR3 is 13 amino acids. Germline assignment: CDR1 SQVTM and CDR2 ANQGSEA. Trimming cost V 7 bases and J 0 bases, with 13 bases left between them. The chain's CDR3 is CSGGNGASYEQYF. The CDR3 coding sequence is TGCAGCGGGGGGAACGGGGCCTCCTACGAGCAGTACTTC.

Note on this clone: One end of the junction varies from germline; a read error may be responsible. CDR3 nucleotide sequence: TGTGCTAGCAGCTTAGGTGTGGGAGGAGTAGATACGCAGTATTTT. Translating it yields CASSLGVGGVDTQYF. The chain carries TRBV7-7 and TRBJ2-3; perhaps TRBD2 as D (6 bases). This CDR3 comprises 15 residues. The germline V gene encodes CDR1 SSHAT and CDR2 FNYEAQ (reference sequence).

The V and J genes are TRBV7-6 and TRBJ2-5; 11 bases match TRBD1. This CDR3 is built from 15 residues. V trimming: 3 bases; J trimming: 3 bases; junction bases outside the gene matches: 3. CDR1 and CDR2 from the germline V gene are SGHVS and FNYEAQ. CDR3 loop: CASSFGQGAEETQYF. In DNA, the CDR3 is TGTGCCAGCAGCTTTGGACAGGGGGCTGAAGAGACCCAGTACTTC.

This clone occurred once. V gene TRBV27 combines with J gene TRBJ2-3; D is unresolved. CDR3 length: 11 residues. With 6 bases removed from V and 2 bases from J, the gap between germline ends came to 3 bases. CDR1 and CDR2 (germline): MNHEY, SMNVEV (reference sequence). The CDR3 sequence is CASSHTDTQYF. CDR3 coding DNA: TGTGCCAGCAGCCACACAGATACGCAGTATTTT.

The chain uses TRBV7-2 and TRBJ2-7; TRBD1 matches at 9 bases. This CDR3 has 15 amino acids. The trim removed 5 bases at V and 3 bases at J, leaving 8 bases unmatched. Per germline, CDR1 SGHTA and CDR2 FQGNSA. The DNA of the CDR3 is TGTGCCAGCAGCCCCGACAGGGGGTCGGTCTACGAGCAGTACTTC. Its protein is CASSPDRGSVYEQYF.

The chain joins TRBV4-1 to TRBJ2-7; D may correspond to TRBD1 or TRBD2 (6 bases each). Germline lookup yields CDR1 MGHRA and CDR2 YSYEKL. This CDR3 is built from 15 residues. With 1 base removed from V and 6 bases from J, the gap between germline ends came to 16 bases. CDR3 loop: CASSQVRGAVPEQYF. The CDR3 bases are TGCGCCAGCAGCCAAGTGAGGGGGGCCGTCCCCGAGCAGTACTTC.

The gene calls are TRBV6-5 and TRBJ1-5; D remains ambiguous. The length of the CDR3 is 13 residues. V shed 2 bases and J shed 4 bases, with 6 bases lying between them. Germline lookup yields CDR1 MNHEY and CDR2 SVGAGI. The CDR3 coding sequence is TGTGCCAGCAGTTACAGCCTAAATCAGCCCCAGCATTTT. This sequence encodes CASSYSLNQPQHF.

This clone was counted only a few times. Germline and junction disagree at one end, which may indicate a read error. This chain uses TRBV28 with TRBJ2-7; 10 bases fit TRBD1. Germline V CDR1 and CDR2: MDHEN, SYDVKM. This CDR3 contains 16 residues. The CDR3 loop is CASSHPPGQGTEGGIF. As DNA, the CDR3 is TGTGCCAGCAGCCACCCGCCGGGACAGGGGACCGAAGGGGGGATCTTC.

The chain links TRBV28 to TRBJ2-2; possibly TRBD1 or TRBD2 for D (6 bases each). Trimming removed 7 bases from V and 6 bases from J, with 9 bases in between. CDR3 size: 12 residues. Germline V gene data show CDR1 as MDHEN and CDR2 as SYDVKM. The CDR3, as DNA: TGTGCCAGCATGGAGGGGGCCGGGGAGCTGTTTTTT. Translating gives CASMEGAGELFF.

This clone was seen only once. The rearrangement joins TRBV19 to TRBJ2-5; D may match TRBD1 or TRBD2 (5 bases each). The V gene lost 8 bases and the J gene lost 7 bases, with 17 bases spanning the gap. This CDR3 is 13 amino acids long. Germline CDR1 and CDR2: LNHDA and SQIVND (reference sequence). The chain's CDR3 is CASGRDGGGTQYF. In DNA, the CDR3 is TGTGCCAGTGGTCGCGACGGTGGGGGGACCCAGTACTTC. Supplemented by reference TRBV19 and TRBJ2-5, the full variable domain reads DGGITQSPKYLFRKEGQNVTLSCEQNLNHDAMYWYRQDPGQGLRLIYYSQIVNDFQKGDIAEGYSVSREKKESFPLTVTSAQKNPTAFYLCASGRDGGGTQYFGPGTRLLVL.

V is TRBV5-1 and J is TRBJ2-3, with TRBD2 identical over 7 bases. The CDR3 is 15 residues long. Germline V gives CDR1 SGHRS, CDR2 YFSETQ. Trimming at V came to 8 bases and at J to 1 base, leaving 10 bases not matched to a gene. The CDR3 loop reads CASRPGRGGTDTQYF. As DNA, the CDR3 is TGCGCCAGTCGCCCCGGTCGGGGGGGCACAGATACGCAGTATTTT.

CDR3 residues: CASSLVGSYSNQPQHF. The DNA of the CDR3 is TGCGCCAGCAGCTTGGTGGGTTCTTATAGCAATCAGCCCCAGCATTTT. This chain uses TRBV5-1 with TRBJ1-5; D is undetermined. Per germline, CDR1 SGHRS and CDR2 YFSETQ. V gave up 0 bases and J gave up 0 bases, with 10 bases separating them. The CDR3 runs to 16 residues.

As regards this clone: Relative to the germline gene, one junction end is altered; a read error may explain this. The chain joins TRBV4-1 to TRBJ1-3; D is unclear. Germline V lookup: CDR1 MGHRA, CDR2 YSYEKL. The length of the CDR3 is 12 residues. The CDR3 loop is CASSQEETAVHF. CDR3 DNA sequence: TGCGCCAGCAGCCAAGAAGAAACGGCAGTACATTTT.

The chain has TRBV10-2 and TRBJ2-7; the D gene could be TRBD1 or TRBD2 (5 bases each). The germline V gene encodes CDR1 WSHSY and CDR2 SAAADI. V was shortened by 1 base and J by 2 bases, with 15 bases between the two germline ends. CDR3 length: 16 residues. The CDR3 nucleotides read TGCGCCAGCAGTGAGTTGGGGACGGTCAGGGCCTACGAGCAGTACTTC. Amino acids: CASSELGTVRAYEQYF.

This sequence joins TRBV6-4 and TRBJ2-1, with D perhaps TRBD2 (6 bases). V lost 7 bases, J lost 3 bases, and 13 bases lay in between. Germline V lookup: CDR1 MRHNA, CDR2 SNTAGT. The CDR3 has 14 amino acids. The chain's CDR3 is CASTGTGLYNEQFF. In DNA, the CDR3 is TGTGCCAGCACCGGGACTGGACTCTACAATGAGCAGTTCTTC.